Listed below are T cell receptor beta chains from one sample, sequenced in a study of regulatory T cells in long-lasting Graves disease. TCRdb ran MiXCR on the multiplex PCR reads and lists one entry per CDR3 protein. This sample carries 300,000 to 400,000 distinct CDR3 sequences, 15% to 18% of them seen once, and the ten largest clones take about 20%. The source was peripheral blood mononuclear cells (PBMCs), collected at new diagnosis, from a patient treated with antithyroid drugs. These receptors were collected from a female donor with Graves disease. Each CDR3 is given with its conserved first and last residue. The D gene is left open where the match is weak. A clone size is listed for some rows: how often the clone was seen (once, few, many), or a class if it is expanded.

clone_size: many
v_call: TRBV11-2
j_call: TRBJ2-5
d_call: -
cdr3_nt: TGTGCCAGCAGTCTCAGACCGGCCCGGGAGACCCAGTACTTC
cdr3_aa: CASSLRPARETQYF

clone_size: many
v_call: TRBV20-1
j_call: TRBJ1-4
d_call: -
cdr3_nt: TGCAGTGCTGCAGGCGTACATGAAAAACTGTTTTTT
cdr3_aa: CSAAGVHEKLFF

clone_size: many
v_call: TRBV27
j_call: TRBJ1-1
d_call: TRBD1
cdr3_nt: TGTGCCAGCAGAGGGACAGCACAAACTGAAGCTTTCTTT
cdr3_aa: CASRGTAQTEAFF

clone_size: many
v_call: TRBV6-1
j_call: TRBJ2-3
d_call: -
cdr3_nt: TGTGCCAGCCGAAGGGGGGCCACAGATACGCAGTATTTT
cdr3_aa: CASRRGATDTQYF

clone_size: many
v_call: TRBV7-2
j_call: TRBJ2-1
d_call: -
cdr3_nt: TGTGCCTCTGGACTTATAGGATTGGTAGGGTCCTCTCCGGGGAATGAGCAGTTCTTC
cdr3_aa: CASGLIGLVGSSPGNEQFF

clone_size: -
v_call: TRBV7-3
j_call: TRBJ2-1
d_call: TRBD1
cdr3_nt: TGTGCCAGCAGCGGGGGGGGACAGGGCTACAATGAGCAGTTCTTC
cdr3_aa: CASSGGGQGYNEQFF

clone_size: many
v_call: TRBV7-9
j_call: TRBJ2-6
d_call: -
cdr3_nt: TGTGCCAGCAGCCCCTCGGCGGTCTCTGGGGCCAACGTCCTGACTTTC
cdr3_aa: CASSPSAVSGANVLTF

clone_size: few
v_call: TRBV10-3
j_call: TRBJ1-2
d_call: -
cdr3_nt: TGTGCCATCAGTGAGTTGGCACAGATCTACGGCTACACCTTC
cdr3_aa: CAISELAQIYGYTF

clone_size: -
v_call: TRBV16
j_call: TRBJ2-1
d_call: -
cdr3_nt: TGTGCCAGCAGCCAGACCCAAAAGAGGTGGAATGAGCAGTTCTTC
cdr3_aa: CASSQTQKRWNEQFF

clone_size: few
v_call: TRBV7-9
j_call: TRBJ1-6
d_call: TRBD1
cdr3_nt: TGTGCCAGCAGCTTAGCCCCGGGACAGGGAAGGGGATATAATTCACCCCTCCACTTT
cdr3_aa: CASSLAPGQGRGYNSPLHF

clone_size: many
v_call: TRBV12-3/TRBV12-4
j_call: TRBJ2-3
d_call: TRBD1
cdr3_nt: TGTGCCAGCATGCCGGGACAGGGGACCGGAGATACGCAGTATTTT
cdr3_aa: CASMPGQGTGDTQYF

clone_size: many
v_call: TRBV6-2/TRBV6-3
j_call: TRBJ1-2
d_call: -
cdr3_nt: TGTGCCAGCAGGGGGGGAGGGGAAGGGGATGGCTACACCTTC
cdr3_aa: CASRGGGEGDGYTF

clone_size: many
v_call: TRBV29-1
j_call: TRBJ1-1
d_call: TRBD1
cdr3_nt: TGCAGCGTTATACGACAGGGGGCGGGTACTGAAGCTTTCTTT
cdr3_aa: CSVIRQGAGTEAFF

clone_size: -
v_call: TRBV6-2/TRBV6-3
j_call: TRBJ2-5
d_call: -
cdr3_nt: TGTGCCAGCAGTCCCTCTGTCGTTCCGGGGTTAACGGAGACCCAGTACTTC
cdr3_aa: CASSPSVVPGLTETQYF

clone_size: few
v_call: TRBV7-9
j_call: TRBJ2-7
d_call: TRBD1
cdr3_nt: TGTGCCAGCAGATCGGGACAGGGGGACGAGCAGTACTTC
cdr3_aa: CASRSGQGDEQYF

clone_size: many
v_call: TRBV15
j_call: TRBJ1-6
d_call: -
cdr3_nt: TGTGCCACCAGCGGGGTCTATAATTCACCCCTCCACTTT
cdr3_aa: CATSGVYNSPLHF

clone_size: many
v_call: TRBV4-1
j_call: TRBJ1-4
d_call: TRBD1
cdr3_nt: TGCGCCAGCAGCCAACTGACAGGGCGAGGGGAAAAACTGTTTTTT
cdr3_aa: CASSQLTGRGEKLFF

clone_size: many
v_call: TRBV30
j_call: TRBJ1-1
d_call: TRBD1
cdr3_nt: TGTGCCTGGACCGGACAGGGCGGCACTGAAGCTTTCTTT
cdr3_aa: CAWTGQGGTEAFF

clone_size: many
v_call: TRBV2
j_call: TRBJ1-1
d_call: -
cdr3_nt: TGTGCCAGCGGTCGGGACACCCTGGGAGCTTTCTTT
cdr3_aa: CASGRDTLGAFF

clone_size: many
v_call: TRBV20-1
j_call: TRBJ1-4
d_call: -
cdr3_nt: TGCAGTGCTACAGGGTCGCGGGAAAAACTGTTTTTT
cdr3_aa: CSATGSREKLFF

clone_size: many
v_call: TRBV10-3
j_call: TRBJ2-5
d_call: -
cdr3_nt: TGTGCCATCAGTGAGTCACGCTTTTGGGACCCTTCGCGGGAGACCCAGTACTTC
cdr3_aa: CAISESRFWDPSRETQYF

clone_size: -
v_call: TRBV27
j_call: TRBJ2-3
d_call: -
cdr3_nt: TGTGCCAGCACCTCCCCCGCAGATACGCAGTATTTT
cdr3_aa: CASTSPADTQYF

clone_size: many
v_call: TRBV7-9
j_call: TRBJ2-2
d_call: -
cdr3_nt: TGTGCCAGCAGCTTAGTTTCCGTAAGCGGGGAGCTGTTTTTT
cdr3_aa: CASSLVSVSGELFF

clone_size: -
v_call: TRBV18
j_call: TRBJ1-4
d_call: TRBD1
cdr3_nt: TGTGCCAGCTCAACTTCCGGGACAGCAAATGAAAAACTGTTTTTT
cdr3_aa: CASSTSGTANEKLFF

clone_size: many
v_call: TRBV7-2
j_call: TRBJ1-2
d_call: TRBD1
cdr3_nt: TGTGCCAGCAGCCCTACCGGGACAGGGATCGGCTACACCTTC
cdr3_aa: CASSPTGTGIGYTF

clone_size: many
v_call: TRBV28
j_call: TRBJ2-7
d_call: -
cdr3_nt: TGTGCCAGCAGTTTTCGTTTGAAGCAGTACTCCTACGAGCAGTACTTC
cdr3_aa: CASSFRLKQYSYEQYF

clone_size: many
v_call: TRBV12-3/TRBV12-4
j_call: TRBJ2-7
d_call: -
cdr3_nt: TGTGCCAGCAGTAAGGGGGGGTCTAGCGCCAATTCGTACGAGCAGTACTTC
cdr3_aa: CASSKGGSSANSYEQYF

clone_size: many
v_call: TRBV2
j_call: TRBJ1-3
d_call: -
cdr3_nt: TGTGCCAGCAGTGAGGGGGACGGGGCTCTAAACACCATATATTTT
cdr3_aa: CASSEGDGALNTIYF

clone_size: many
v_call: TRBV5-5
j_call: TRBJ1-2
d_call: -
cdr3_nt: TGTGCCAGCGAACGGGGACCCCACCGAGCGAGCGGCTACACCTTC
cdr3_aa: CASERGPHRASGYTF

clone_size: -
v_call: TRBV7-9
j_call: TRBJ2-7
d_call: -
cdr3_nt: TGTGCCAGCAGCTTATCCGGGAACCATCTCCGCGAGCAGTACTTC
cdr3_aa: CASSLSGNHLREQYF

clone_size: many
v_call: TRBV11-2
j_call: TRBJ2-3
d_call: TRBD1
cdr3_nt: TGTGCCAGCAGCCATGGGACAGGGACCGGCACAGATACGCAGTATTTT
cdr3_aa: CASSHGTGTGTDTQYF

clone_size: many
v_call: TRBV12-3/TRBV12-4
j_call: TRBJ2-3
d_call: -
cdr3_nt: TGTGCCAGCCGTTCGGACCGTTCAGATACGCAGTATTTT
cdr3_aa: CASRSDRSDTQYF

clone_size: many
v_call: TRBV6-1
j_call: TRBJ2-5
d_call: -
cdr3_nt: TGTGCCAGCAGTCCTCTTATGTTTCCCCAAGAGACCCAGTACTTC
cdr3_aa: CASSPLMFPQETQYF

clone_size: many
v_call: TRBV5-1
j_call: TRBJ1-4
d_call: -
cdr3_nt: TGTGCCAGCAGCTTGGGGGATGAAAAACTGTTTTTT
cdr3_aa: CASSLGDEKLFF

clone_size: many
v_call: TRBV12-3/TRBV12-4
j_call: TRBJ2-2
d_call: TRBD1
cdr3_nt: TGTGCCAGCATCCATCCGGGACAGGCGAACACCGGGGAGCTGTTTTTT
cdr3_aa: CASIHPGQANTGELFF

clone_size: many
v_call: TRBV20-1
j_call: TRBJ2-7
d_call: -
cdr3_nt: TGCAGTGCTAGAACGACTGCCTACGAGCAGTACTTC
cdr3_aa: CSARTTAYEQYF

clone_size: many
v_call: TRBV3-1
j_call: TRBJ2-1
d_call: TRBD2
cdr3_nt: TGTGCCAGCAGCCAACCACCCCCCGGCGGGAGTATTAGAAATGAGCAGTTCTTC
cdr3_aa: CASSQPPPGGSIRNEQFF

clone_size: many
v_call: TRBV6-1
j_call: TRBJ1-1
d_call: -
cdr3_nt: TGTGCCAGCAGCCTGGACATAATGAACACTGAAGCTTTCTTT
cdr3_aa: CASSLDIMNTEAFF

clone_size: many
v_call: TRBV7-3
j_call: TRBJ1-1
d_call: TRBD1
cdr3_nt: TGTGCCAGCAGCTTTACAGGGGGCATGAACACTGAAGCTTTCTTT
cdr3_aa: CASSFTGGMNTEAFF

clone_size: many
v_call: TRBV5-6
j_call: TRBJ1-6
d_call: -
cdr3_nt: TGTGCCAGCAGTCCCGGGGAGCCCTTTTATAATTCACCCCTCCACTTT
cdr3_aa: CASSPGEPFYNSPLHF

clone_size: many
v_call: TRBV7-9
j_call: TRBJ2-5
d_call: -
cdr3_nt: TGTGCCAGCAGCTCCCCCCAGGGGATCGGAGAGACCCAGTACTTC
cdr3_aa: CASSSPQGIGETQYF

clone_size: -
v_call: TRBV4-3
j_call: TRBJ1-1
d_call: -
cdr3_nt: TGCGCCAGCAGCCAGGGGGCGCGGTCGGTCTCTGAAGCTTTCTTT
cdr3_aa: CASSQGARSVSEAFF

clone_size: -
v_call: TRBV12-3/TRBV12-4
j_call: TRBJ1-1
d_call: TRBD1
cdr3_nt: TGTGCCAGCAACTTGGGACAGGGGTTCACTGAAGCTTTCTTT
cdr3_aa: CASNLGQGFTEAFF

clone_size: many
v_call: TRBV6-1
j_call: TRBJ2-1
d_call: TRBD1
cdr3_nt: TGTGCCAGCACTCGGACAGGGCTGAACAATGAGCAGTTCTTC
cdr3_aa: CASTRTGLNNEQFF

clone_size: few
v_call: TRBV9
j_call: TRBJ1-1
d_call: TRBD1
cdr3_nt: TGTGCCAGCAGCGAAGTACAGGGGGAGAACACTGAAGCTTTCTTT
cdr3_aa: CASSEVQGENTEAFF

clone_size: many
v_call: TRBV5-1
j_call: TRBJ2-5
d_call: TRBD2
cdr3_nt: TGCGCCAGCAGCTTGAGACTAGCGGGAGACGAGACCCAGTACTTC
cdr3_aa: CASSLRLAGDETQYF

clone_size: -
v_call: TRBV28
j_call: TRBJ1-1
d_call: -
cdr3_nt: TGTGCCAGCAGTTTATTAGAATCGAGGCCAGTCTTT
cdr3_aa: CASSLLESRPVF

clone_size: few
v_call: TRBV19
j_call: TRBJ2-3
d_call: -
cdr3_nt: TGTGCCAGTAACACGGGACTCACAGATACGCAGTATTTT
cdr3_aa: CASNTGLTDTQYF

clone_size: -
v_call: TRBV28
j_call: TRBJ2-4
d_call: TRBD2
cdr3_nt: TGTGCCAGCAGGCGGGAGTTGGGCAAAAACATTCAGCACTTC
cdr3_aa: CASRRELGKNIQHF

clone_size: many
v_call: TRBV15
j_call: TRBJ1-5
d_call: -
cdr3_nt: TGTGCCACCAGCAGAGAACGCGGGGCGACCAATCAGCCCCAGCATTTT
cdr3_aa: CATSRERGATNQPQHF

clone_size: few
v_call: TRBV10-3
j_call: TRBJ1-4
d_call: -
cdr3_nt: TGTGCCATCAGTGATGACCCGGGAGGTGAAAAACTGTTTTTT
cdr3_aa: CAISDDPGGEKLFF

clone_size: many
v_call: TRBV2
j_call: TRBJ1-6
d_call: -
cdr3_nt: TGTGCCAGCAGTGAAGCCAGTTACTCCTATAATTCACCCCTCCACTTT
cdr3_aa: CASSEASYSYNSPLHF

clone_size: few
v_call: TRBV11-2
j_call: TRBJ2-6
d_call: -
cdr3_nt: TGTGCCAGCAGCTTAGCGGTTTCTGGGGCCAACGTCCTGACTTTC
cdr3_aa: CASSLAVSGANVLTF

clone_size: many
v_call: TRBV5-1
j_call: TRBJ2-3
d_call: TRBD2
cdr3_nt: TGCGCCAGCAGCGTTGGGACTAGCGGACGATGGGATACGCAGTATTTT
cdr3_aa: CASSVGTSGRWDTQYF

clone_size: few
v_call: TRBV19
j_call: TRBJ1-4
d_call: TRBD1
cdr3_nt: TGTGCCAGTACACGGGACGGGACAGGGCGTGAAAAACTGTTTTTT
cdr3_aa: CASTRDGTGREKLFF

clone_size: many
v_call: TRBV20-1
j_call: TRBJ2-4
d_call: TRBD2
cdr3_nt: TGCAGTGCTACAGATAGCGGGCTAGCCAAAAACATTCAGTACTTC
cdr3_aa: CSATDSGLAKNIQYF

clone_size: -
v_call: TRBV9
j_call: TRBJ2-7
d_call: -
cdr3_nt: TGTGCCAGCAGCTCGGACTATCTCTCCTACGAGCAGTACTTC
cdr3_aa: CASSSDYLSYEQYF

clone_size: once
v_call: TRBV28
j_call: TRBJ2-3
d_call: -
cdr3_nt: TGTGCCAGCCGCGGGGGACAGGGCACAGATACGCAGTATTTT
cdr3_aa: CASRGGQGTDTQYF

clone_size: many
v_call: TRBV12-3/TRBV12-4
j_call: TRBJ1-2
d_call: -
cdr3_nt: TGTGCCAGCAGTCCCCGAGACAGACTTTATGGCTACACCTTC
cdr3_aa: CASSPRDRLYGYTF

clone_size: few
v_call: TRBV7-9
j_call: TRBJ1-2
d_call: -
cdr3_nt: TGTGCCAGCAGCTTAGAGCCAGGGGAGGTGGGCTACACCTTC
cdr3_aa: CASSLEPGEVGYTF